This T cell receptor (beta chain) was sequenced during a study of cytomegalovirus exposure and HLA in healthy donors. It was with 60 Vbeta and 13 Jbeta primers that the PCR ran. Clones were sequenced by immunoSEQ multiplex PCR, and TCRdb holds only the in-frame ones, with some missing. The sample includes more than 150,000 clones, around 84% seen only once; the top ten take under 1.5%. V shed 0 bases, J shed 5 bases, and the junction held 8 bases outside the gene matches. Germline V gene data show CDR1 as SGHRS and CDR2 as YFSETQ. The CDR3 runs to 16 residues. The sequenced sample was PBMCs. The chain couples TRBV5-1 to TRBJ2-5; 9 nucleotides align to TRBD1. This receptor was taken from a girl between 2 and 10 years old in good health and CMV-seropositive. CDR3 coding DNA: TGCGCCAGCAGCTTGGGACCCGTGGGACAGGGCGAGACCCAGTACTTC. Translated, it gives CASSLGPVGQGETQYF.